This T cell receptor beta chain was captured by sequencing in a study of T cells in Graves' hyperthyroidism and ophthalmopathy. Study-wide findings and caveats: The authors' 13 V-J model separated ophthalmopathy from stable hyperthyroidism. The model identified upcoming ophthalmopathy a median roughly 6 months ahead of onset.

Authors of the study amplified TCR beta CDR3 regions from RNA transcripts. Initially, a first-round RT-PCR of the TCR CDR3 employed the HTBI primer set. TCRdb redid the calling of the multiplex PCR reads with MiXCR, one entry per CDR3 protein. The sample yields 340,000 or so distinct CDR3 sequences, 15% to 20% seen once. For Graves' hyperthyroidism to be stable, ophthalmopathy could not progress within 18 months. Subjects aged 18 to 65 presented with newly diagnosed hyperthyroidism of less than 2 months' duration. The CDR3 totals 12 residues. The germline gives CDR1 KGHDR, CDR2 SFDVKD. Trimming stripped 4 bases from V and 0 bases from J, with 3 bases between. Comment on this clonotype: The target antigen is unknown.

The sequencing input was blood. This chain connects TRBV24-1 to TRBJ2-7; D is ambiguous. This sequence was found in a woman aged 50 to 60 with Graves' hyperthyroidism. The CDR3 protein is CATSENSYEQYV. CDR3 bases: TGTGCCACCAGTGAAAACTCCTACGAGCAGTACGTC.